One sample yielded the 9 T cell receptor beta chains listed below, sequenced in a study of cytomegalovirus exposure and HLA in healthy donors. The PCR ran on 60 Vbeta and 13 Jbeta primers. The assay was immunoSEQ multiplex PCR, and TCRdb's table has in-frame clones only and misses some. The table includes roughly 200,000 clones, around 83% detected once. Sequenced input: PBMCs. The receptors were gathered from a man aged 35-49 years in good health and CMV-seropositive.

V is TRBV14 and J is TRBJ2-5; tentatively, D is TRBD1 (5 bases). This CDR3 spans 13 amino acids. Trimming stripped 1 base from V and 9 bases from J, with 12 bases between. Germline lookup yields CDR1 SGHDN and CDR2 FVKESK. The CDR3 loop is CASSQVPGAAQYF. The DNA of the CDR3 is TGTGCCAGCAGCCAAGTTCCTGGGGCCGCCCAGTACTTC.

The chain links TRBV9 to TRBJ1-1, with D tentatively TRBD1 (5 bases). Per the germline V gene, CDR1 is SGDLS and CDR2 is YYNGEE. V lost 9 bases and J lost 6, with 21 bases in between. The length of the CDR3 is 14 residues. CDR3 DNA: TGTGCCACCGGGGGACTTTTCGGGAGCCCTGAAGCTTTCTTT. It is translated as CATGGLFGSPEAFF. Full variable domain (outside the CDR3, taken from reference TRBV9 and TRBJ1-1): DSGVTQTPKHLITATGQRVTLRCSPRSGDLSVYWYQQSLDQGLQFLIQYYNGEERAKGNILERFSAQQFPDLHSELNLSSLELGDSALYFCATGGLFGSPEAFFGQGTRLTVV.

The chain uses TRBV7-9 and TRBJ2-7, with a weak D call TRBD1 (6 bases). Germline V gives CDR1 SEHNR, CDR2 FQNEAQ (reference sequence). The CDR3 consists of 14 residues. Trimming left V 5 bases short and J 2 bases short, with 13 bases between. CDR3 protein: CASSNSDRTYEQYF. Here the CDR3 DNA reads TGTGCCAGCAGCAACAGTGACAGGACCTACGAGCAGTACTTC.

About this clone: Additional DNA sequences in this sample encode the identical CDR3. The chain is built from TRBV7-2 and TRBJ2-1, with 7 bases aligning to TRBD1. Germline V lookup: CDR1 SGHTA, CDR2 FQGNSA. This CDR3 comprises 14 residues. Trimming cost V 5 bases and J 5 bases; bases outside gene matches: 6. Written as DNA, the CDR3 is TGTGCCAGCAGCCCACAGGGGTCAGACAATGAGCAGTTCTTC. It translates to CASSPQGSDNEQFF.

The V and J genes are TRBV7-8 and TRBJ2-2; D is possibly TRBD2 (7 bases). From germline, CDR1 is SGHVS and CDR2 FQNEAQ. The CDR3 is 16 residues long. Trimming took 7 bases from V and 6 from J, leaving 21 bases between them. CDR3 loop: CASNIWGGRGPGELFF. In DNA, the CDR3 is TGTGCCAGCAACATTTGGGGGGGCCGCGGACCCGGGGAGCTGTTTTTT.

The V call is TRBV2, the J call TRBJ2-1; 7 nucleotides agree with TRBD1. Per germline, CDR1 SNHLY and CDR2 FYNNEI. CDR3 length: 13 amino acids. V lost 8 bases and J lost 9; bases outside the gene matches: 10. In DNA form, the CDR3 reads TGTGCCAGCGAGCGGTTCAGGGGGAGTGAGCAGTTCTTC. It translates to CASERFRGSEQFF.

V gene TRBV6-5 combines with J gene TRBJ2-7; 7 bases line up with TRBD1. The V gene end was trimmed by 6 bases and the J gene end by 3 bases; junction bases not matched to a gene: 5. Germline V gene data show CDR1 as MNHEY and CDR2 as SVGAGI. The CDR3 has 13 residues. For the CDR3, the DNA is TGTGCCAGCAGGACAGGGTCGTACTACGAGCAGTACTTC. It encodes CASRTGSYYEQYF.

This clone was observed a single time. This sequence joins TRBV9 and TRBJ2-1; 12 bases are shared with TRBD1. V shed 3 bases and J 6 bases; nucleotides not matched to a gene: 10. The CDR3 is 17 amino acids. Looked up from germline, CDR1 is SGDLS and CDR2 is YYNGEE. For the CDR3, the DNA is TGTGCCAGCAGCGCGTTCCCGGGACAGGGGGCGGCCAATGAGCAGTTCTTC. Translated: CASSAFPGQGAANEQFF. The full variable domain, in which reference TRBV9 and TRBJ2-1 provide the parts outside the CDR3, is DSGVTQTPKHLITATGQRVTLRCSPRSGDLSVYWYQQSLDQGLQFLIQYYNGEERAKGNILERFSAQQFPDLHSELNLSSLELGDSALYFCASSAFPGQGAANEQFFGPGTRLTVL.

The chain has TRBV5-4 and TRBJ1-1; tentatively, D is TRBD1 (6 bases). The ends were cut back, 4 bases at V and 10 bases at J, with 20 bases in the middle. The CDR3 sequence is 14 residues long. Germline loops: CDR1 SGHNT, CDR2 YYREEE (reference sequence). The CDR3 nucleotides are TGTGCCAGCAGCCCAGACAGGACCCCGGGAGGAGCTTTCTTT. This codes for CASSPDRTPGGAFF.